The clone carrying this T cell receptor beta chain was seen ten or more times. Antigen specificity is unknown. TCRdb analysed the 5' RACE reads with MiXCR anew, one entry per CDR3 protein. The sample contains fewer than 450,000 distinct CDR3 sequences, 28% of which appear only once. This sample is part of a study of identical twins' blood T cells. General study points: Twins shared about as many clonotypes as their cloneset sizes predicted.

The sequencing input was PBMCs. The sequence was collected from a woman aged 18-50 years in good health.

The CDR3 loop reads CASSLFYTTNEKLFF. Here the CDR3 DNA reads TGTGCCAGCAGTTTATTCTACACAACTAATGAAAAACTGTTTTTT. The chain couples TRBV27 to TRBJ1-4; D gene uncertain. Looked up from germline, CDR1 is MNHEY and CDR2 is SMNVEV (reference sequence). Trimming removed 1 base at V and 0 bases at J, with 6 bases between. The CDR3 sequence is 15 residues long.